The 12 T cell receptor beta chains given below trace back to one sample, sequenced in a study of T cell responses to AZD1222 COVID-19 vaccine. The protocol was immunoSEQ multiplex PCR, while the TCRdb copy is restricted to in-frame clones and leaves out a portion. The table lists 140,000 or so clones, approximately 91% of them singletons. Material: peripheral blood, obtained 28 days after the second AZD1222 dose. The receptors were gathered from an adult who received the AZD1222 COVID-19 vaccine.

V usage is TRBV7-9 and J usage is TRBJ1-2, with 7 bases lining up with TRBD1. The trim removed 2 bases at V and 4 bases at J, leaving 19 bases unmatched. Germline CDR1 SEHNR, CDR2 FQNEAQ (reference sequence). CDR3 length: 19 residues. CDR3 DNA: TGTGCCAGCAGCTTATTACAGGGGAGTGAATTCTCCCCCGTCTATGGCTACACCTTC. Protein sequence: CASSLLQGSEFSPVYGYTF. Full variable domain (rest looked up from reference TRBV7-9 and TRBJ1-2): DTGVSQNPRHKITKRGQNVTFRCDPISEHNRLYWYRQTLGQGPEFLTYFQNEAQLEKSRLLSDRFSAERPKGSFSTLEIQRTEQGDSAMYLCASSLLQGSEFSPVYGYTFGSGTRLTVV.

V is TRBV5-1 and J is TRBJ1-4, with D perhaps matching TRBD1 (5 bases). Trimming cost V 0 bases and J 4 bases, with 10 bases left between them. The CDR3 covers 15 residues. The germline CDR1 and CDR2 sequences are SGHRS and YFSETQ. CDR3 protein: CASSLVGGNNEKLFF. In DNA form, the CDR3 reads TGCGCCAGCAGCTTGGTTGGGGGTAATAATGAAAAACTGTTTTTT.

This clone was detected only a few times. The genes are TRBV6-5 and TRBJ2-2; D gene ambiguous. The CDR3 is 11 residues long. Germline V lookup: CDR1 MNHEY, CDR2 SVGAGI. Trimming pared 2 bases from V and 6 bases from J, leaving 1 base between. CDR3 in DNA: TGTGCCAGCAGTTACGCCGGGGAGCTGTTTTTT. Its protein is CASSYAGELFF.

The V call is TRBV30, the J call TRBJ1-2, with TRBD1 as a possible D gene (6 bases). V lost 5 bases and J lost 4, with 17 bases in between. This CDR3 has 14 amino acids. Germline V gene data show CDR1 as GTSNPN and CDR2 as SVGIG (reference sequence). CDR3 region: CAWALRGGLYGYTF. The CDR3 region has the DNA TGTGCCTGGGCCCTAAGGGGGGGGCTCTATGGCTACACCTTC.

This chain links TRBV19 with TRBJ1-3; the D is unclear. Per the germline V gene, CDR1 is LNHDA and CDR2 is SQIVND (reference sequence). The CDR3 runs to 17 residues. V was clipped by 8 bases and J by 0 bases, with 20 bases between them. This CDR3 is CASHRAPRQDSGNTIYF. The CDR3, as DNA: TGTGCCAGTCATAGAGCCCCGCGCCAGGACTCTGGAAACACCATATATTTT.

The chain employs TRBV4-1 and TRBJ1-1; TRBD1 might be the D (6 bases). In germline, CDR1 is MGHRA, CDR2 YSYEKL. This CDR3 has 15 residues. V gave up 1 base and J gave up 1 base, with 10 bases separating them. The CDR3 loop reads CASSQARTANTEAFF. The CDR3 nucleotides are TGCGCCAGCAGCCAAGCTCGGACAGCGAACACTGAAGCTTTCTTT.

The V gene is TRBV19, the J gene TRBJ2-1, with 7 nucleotides matching TRBD2. This CDR3 spans 14 amino acids. With 4 bases clipped from V and 8 bases from J, the junction kept 8 bases outside the gene matches. Germline V CDR1 and CDR2: LNHDA, SQIVND (reference sequence). The CDR3 spells CASSSGLEVDEQFF. The CDR3 DNA follows: TGTGCCAGTAGTAGCGGACTAGAGGTCGATGAGCAGTTCTTC.

The chain links TRBV7-6 to TRBJ1-1; 10 bases fit TRBD1. The CDR3 length is 15 residues. V shed 4 bases and J 3 bases; nucleotides not matched to a gene: 5. CDR1 SGHVS and CDR2 FNYEAQ come from the germline V gene. CDR3 sequence (DNA): TGTGCCAGCAGCTCCCGGGACAGGGGATACACTGAAGCTTTCTTT. Translation: CASSSRDRGYTEAFF.

The chain links TRBV5-5 to TRBJ1-5, with no clear D. Germline-derived CDR1 and CDR2 are SGHKS and YYEKEE (reference sequence). The CDR3 is 16 residues long. V lost 2 bases, J lost 0 bases, and 12 bases lay in between. In DNA, the CDR3 is TGTGCCAGCAGCTTAGGACCGAACTATAGCAATCAGCCCCAGCATTTT. Protein sequence: CASSLGPNYSNQPQHF.

J is TRBJ2-5 and V is TRBV7-3; D is perhaps TRBD1 or TRBD2 (5 bases each). The germline V and J ends were trimmed by 1 base and 5 bases, with 14 bases remaining between them. The CDR3 spans 15 residues. The germline gives CDR1 SGHTA, CDR2 FQGTGA. In nucleotides, the CDR3 is TGTGCCAGCAGCTTAAACGGGCAGGGAGTGGAGACCCAGTACTTC. As protein: CASSLNGQGVETQYF. Filled out from reference TRBV7-3 and TRBJ2-5, the complete variable domain reads GAGVSQTPSNKVTEKGKYVELRCDPISGHTALYWYRQSLGQGPEFLIYFQGTGAADDSGLPNDRFFAVRPEGSVSTLKIQRTERGDSAVYLCASSLNGQGVETQYFGPGTRLLVL.

In regard to this clone: In this CDR3 the conserved last residue, phenylalanine or tryptophan, is missing, so a read error is likely. No DNA is shown, since the ends of the CDR3 on it are uncertain; the CDR3 is the one TCRdb lists. CDR3 sequence reads: CASSEERI. V is TRBV2 and J is TRBJ1-2. Germline V gene lookup returns CDR1 SNHLY and CDR2 FYNNEI. The CDR3 totals 8 residues, both ends included.

V is TRBV21-1 and J is TRBJ1-5. TRBV21-1 constitutes a pseudogene. The CDR3 runs to 12 residues. The DNA for the CDR3 is TGTGCCAGCAGCAAACGCCGGTCGCCCCAGCATTTT. Protein product: CASSKRRSPQHF.